This T cell receptor (beta chain) was documented in a study of identical twins. As concerns this clonotype: Its target is not known.

Template switching added a universal primer binding site, and final cDNA carried unique molecular identifiers. MiXCR was run by TCRdb on the 5' RACE reads, yielding one entry per CDR3 protein. The repertoire holds roughly 690,000 distinct CDR3 sequences, with 5.5% to 7.5% as singletons. In germline, CDR1 is SGHTS, CDR2 YDEGEE. V was clipped by 0 bases and J by 6 bases; unmatched bases: 14. This CDR3 is built from 17 residues. Study-wide results and limits: Twins' excess sharing was less marked for out-of-frame beta sequences. Modelling approaches yielded underestimates of out-of-frame TCR alpha sharing between monozygotic twins. The study based its conclusions on cross-sectional statistical analysis and did not follow the same donors.

The sequenced material came from naive T cells sorted from blood. The chain joins TRBV5-8 to TRBJ2-7; 8 bases map to TRBD1. The sequence derives from a man aged 18-30 years in good health. Here the CDR3 DNA reads TGTGCCAGCAGCTTGGTGGGACAGGAAAAGGATTCTTGCGAGCAGTACTTC. Translating gives CASSLVGQEKDSCEQYF.